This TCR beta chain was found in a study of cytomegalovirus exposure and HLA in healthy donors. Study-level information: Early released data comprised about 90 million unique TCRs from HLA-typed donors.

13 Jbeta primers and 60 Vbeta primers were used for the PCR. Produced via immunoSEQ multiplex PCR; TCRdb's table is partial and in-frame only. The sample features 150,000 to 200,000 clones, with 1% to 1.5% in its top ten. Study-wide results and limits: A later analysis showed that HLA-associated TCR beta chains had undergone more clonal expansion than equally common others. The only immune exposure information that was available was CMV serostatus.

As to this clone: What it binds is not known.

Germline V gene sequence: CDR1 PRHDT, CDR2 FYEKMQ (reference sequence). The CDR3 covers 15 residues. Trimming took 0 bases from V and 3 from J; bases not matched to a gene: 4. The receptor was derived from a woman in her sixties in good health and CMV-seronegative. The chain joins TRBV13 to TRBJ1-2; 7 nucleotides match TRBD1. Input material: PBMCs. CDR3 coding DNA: TGTGCCAGCAGCTTAGGGGGACAGTTGTACTATGGCTACACCTTC. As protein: CASSLGGQLYYGYTF. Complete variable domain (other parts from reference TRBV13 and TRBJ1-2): AAGVIQSPRHLIKEKRETATLKCYPIPRHDTVYWYQQGPGQDPQFLISFYEKMQSDKGSIPDRFSAQQFSDYHSELNMSSLELGDSALYFCASSLGGQLYYGYTFGSGTRLTVV.